Included here is one T cell receptor beta chain sequence, with context. Together with a sample-barcoded 5' primer, a J-beta primer mix was included in a second PCR lasting roughly 6 to 12 cycles. TCRdb re-analysed the 5' RACE reads in MiXCR, keeping a single row per CDR3 protein. The table lists around 1,800,000 distinct CDR3 sequences, roughly two fifths of them singletons, with around 23% in the top ten. The sample is drawn from a study of blood T cells in healthy people across ages. This CDR3 spans 12 amino acids. V was cut by 0 bases and J by 9 bases, with 6 bases left in between. In germline, CDR1 is LGHNA, CDR2 YNFKEQ.

This clonotype was sampled from a human donor in good health. V is TRBV4-2 and J is TRBJ2-1; the D is unclear. The sequencing sample was made of blood. This CDR3 is CASSQDRIEQFF. Written as DNA, the CDR3 is TGTGCCAGCAGCCAAGATAGGATTGAGCAGTTCTTC.